This TCR beta chain appears in the sequencing data of a study of immune cell composition in non-small cell lung cancer. Normal lung was sampled as far from the tumour as possible, at least 3 cm. The count of this clone is one. The antigen remains undetermined. CDR3 size: 14 residues. V was clipped by 4 bases and J by 6 bases, with 14 bases between them. The germline V gene encodes CDR1 SGHTA and CDR2 FQGNSA. Measured with immunoSEQ multiplex PCR; TCRdb has only the in-frame clones, and not every one. Of more than 4,000 clones listed, over 75% were seen once; the top ten hold 5% to 6.5%. Findings and limits, study-wide: Clones >0.5% enriched in tumour were rarer in adenocarcinoma (around 33%) than squamous (approximately 75%).

The chain uses TRBV7-2 and TRBJ2-3; a possible D gene is TRBD2 (5 bases). The source material was non-adjacent lung tissue. The TCR sequence derives from a human donor with non-small cell lung cancer. Some clones in this sample may be carry-over from other donors' samples. The CDR3 is CASSSTGVRDTQYF. The CDR3 nucleotides read TGTGCCAGCAGCTCGACCGGGGTGAGGGATACGCAGTATTTT.